The count of the clone carrying this TCR beta chain is one. The data stem from a study of blood T cell repertoires in COVID-19. Study summary: The United States, Italy and Spain supplied acute and convalescent COVID-19 samples.

V shed 3 bases and J shed 6 bases, with 5 bases lying between them. This CDR3 has 11 amino acids. Germline V CDR1 and CDR2: SEHNR, FQNEAQ (reference sequence). TCRdb's table, derived via immunoSEQ multiplex PCR, lists solely in-frame clones and lacks some. Found here are about 200,000 clones, 88% of them singletons; the top ten hold 1.6%. Material for sequencing was peripheral blood. The chain has TRBV7-9 and TRBJ1-1; D gene unclear. The sequence was obtained from a man between 18 and 35 years old with active or convalescent COVID-19. The CDR3 region is CASSLAPEAFF. The CDR3 nucleotides read TGTGCCAGCAGCTTGGCCCCTGAAGCTTTCTTT.